This T cell receptor (beta chain) was obtained from a study of blood T cell repertoires in COVID-19. As for the study in general: T cells, B-cell-depleted T cells, or PBMCs supplied cDNA or gDNA.

The authors' processing: Amplification of reference gene primers provided the estimated nucleated cell counts. Some clones are missing from TCRdb's copy, which holds only in-frame ones; the method was immunoSEQ multiplex PCR. The V and J calls and clone size are taken from that table; D and trimming were inferred from the DNA. The repertoire has some 190,000 clones, roughly 80% of them found once; the top ten carry roughly 3.2%. CDR3 length: 13 residues. Germline V gives CDR1 KGHSH, CDR2 LQKENI. Trimming pared 5 bases from V and 4 bases from J, leaving 8 bases between. Participants were aged roughly 18 to 90 years from around 25 US areas. Cohorts were assigned according to the clinical history that participants reported.

The receptor comes from a young woman who had recovered from COVID-19. The chain uses TRBV18 and TRBJ1-4, with unresolved D. Material: PBMCs or T cells enriched from blood (not recorded which). CDR3 amino acids: CASSKQSNEKLFF. DNA for the CDR3: TGTGCCAGCTCAAAACAGAGTAATGAAAAACTGTTTTTT.